The next 25 T cell receptor beta chains were all read from a single sample in a study of regulatory T cells in long-lasting Graves disease. Sample time point: newly diagnosed GD, antithyroid drugs for less than 3 months. There was RNA extracted from PBMCs, and the TCR library was made from it. CDR3 regions were amplified by Arm-PCR using iRepertoire HTBI primers to build TCR beta libraries. TCRdb analysed the multiplex PCR reads with MiXCR anew, one entry per CDR3 protein. Counted here are roughly 380,000 distinct CDR3 sequences, about 16% occurring once; the ten biggest clones make up about a fifth. Sequencing used peripheral blood mononuclear cells (PBMCs), obtained at new diagnosis, from a patient treated with antithyroid drugs. These receptors all stem from a female donor with Graves disease.

Points on this clonotype: A far larger clone is one nucleotide away, so this likely arose from a read error. The chain carries TRBV12-3 or TRBV12-4 and TRBJ2-7; no definite D call. The CDR3 consists of 12 residues. V lost 6 bases, J lost 2 bases, and 8 bases lay in between. CDR3 nucleotides: TGTGCCAGCAGCCAAGATGCCTACGAGCAGTACTTC. Translating it yields CASSQDAYEQYF.

The chain is built from TRBV9 and TRBJ2-5; possibly TRBD1 for D (6 bases). The germline V and J ends were trimmed by 2 bases and 1 base, with 9 bases remaining between them. Germline lookup yields CDR1 SGDLS and CDR2 YYNGEE. The length of the CDR3 is 14 residues. The CDR3 is CASSVGHPQETQYF. The CDR3 region has the DNA TGTGCCAGCAGCGTGGGACATCCCCAAGAGACCCAGTACTTC.

Many counts were recorded for this clonotype. The J gene is TRBJ1-2, the V gene TRBV11-1; a weak D match, TRBD1 (5 bases). Trimming removed 5 bases from V and 3 bases from J, with 13 bases in between. This CDR3 is built from 14 residues. Germline loops: CDR1 SGHAT, CDR2 FQDESV (reference sequence). The CDR3 nucleotides are TGTGCCAGCAGCCCAGAAACGGGGGACTATGGCTACACCTTC. Protein: CASSPETGDYGYTF. The full variable domain, with the rest looked up from reference TRBV11-1 and TRBJ1-2, is EAEVAQSPRYKITEKSQAVAFWCDPISGHATLYWYRQILGQGPELLVQFQDESVVDDSQLPKDRFSAERLKGVDSTLKIQPAELGDSAMYLCASSPETGDYGYTFGSGTRLTVV.

This clonotype was detected many times. The chain uses TRBV6-1 and TRBJ1-1; D gene unclear. This CDR3 region has 11 residues. Germline assignment: CDR1 MNHNS and CDR2 SASEGT. Trimming took off 8 bases at V and 8 bases at J, with 12 bases between the two ends. The CDR3 here is CASPRGVEAFF. CDR3 DNA: TGTGCCAGCCCGCGGGGAGTGGAAGCTTTCTTT.

Only a few counts were recorded for this clonotype. This chain uses TRBV3-1 with TRBJ2-3; 9 bases align to TRBD2. The DNA end is a closer match to TRBJ2-7, so the J assignment may be wrong. This CDR3 is 14 amino acids long. The germline gives CDR1 LGHDT, CDR2 YNNKEL (reference sequence). The CDR3 spells CASSLSGRVNEQYF. The CDR3 coding sequence is TGTGCCAGCAGCCTTAGCGGGAGAGTCAACGAGCAGTACTTC.

The gene calls are TRBV20-1 and TRBJ2-1; 7 nucleotides agree with TRBD2. CDR3 length: 14 residues. The germline gives CDR1 DFQATT, CDR2 SNEGSKA (reference sequence). V shed 6 bases, J shed 8 bases, and the junction held 13 bases outside the gene matches. CDR3 region: CSADLAEGYDEQFF. CDR3 DNA: TGCAGTGCCGATCTAGCGGAGGGTTACGATGAGCAGTTCTTC.

This clonotype appeared many times. This chain connects TRBV13 to TRBJ1-2; TRBD1 agrees at 11 bases. Germline V lookup: CDR1 PRHDT, CDR2 FYEKMQ (reference sequence). The CDR3 spans 15 residues. The V and J ends lost 3 bases and 6 bases, in that order; junction bases with no gene match: 6. CDR3 loop: CASSFGQGAVNGYTF. In nucleotides, the CDR3 is TGTGCCAGCAGCTTCGGACAGGGGGCAGTAAATGGCTACACCTTC.

In this sample, this clonotype turned up many times. V and J are TRBV2 and TRBJ2-1; D is possibly TRBD2 (5 bases). The CDR3 has 12 residues. With 4 bases removed from V and 8 bases from J, the gap between germline ends came to 9 bases. Germline V gives CDR1 SNHLY, CDR2 FYNNEI. The DNA of the CDR3 is TGTGCCAGCAGTGCCGCGCGGGATGAGCAGTTCTTC. Amino acid sequence: CASSAARDEQFF. Full variable domain (remainder filled in from reference TRBV2 and TRBJ2-1): EPEVTQTPSHQVTQMGQEVILRCVPISNHLYFYWYRQILGQKVEFLVSFYNNEISEKSEIFDDQFSVERPDGSNFTLKIRSTKLEDSAMYFCASSAARDEQFFGPGTRLTVL.

The table lists this clonotype with many counts. The V call is TRBV3-1, the J call TRBJ2-3; no clear D gene. Trimming took off 4 bases at V and 5 bases at J, with 10 bases between the two ends. The germline CDR1 and CDR2 sequences are LGHDT and YNNKEL (reference sequence). This CDR3 is 13 amino acids long. The CDR3 region is CASSPRPEDTQYF. CDR3 DNA sequence: TGTGCCAGCAGCCCACGCCCCGAAGATACGCAGTATTTT.

In this sample, this clonotype turned up many times. The CDR3 DNA follows: TGTGCCAGCAGCGGTAGGGACAGTGGAAACACCATATATTTT. This codes for CASSGRDSGNTIYF. This chain joins TRBV3-1 and TRBJ1-3, with 7 bases aligning to TRBD1. CDR1 LGHDT and CDR2 YNNKEL come from the germline V gene (reference sequence). Trimming at V came to 5 bases and at J to 3 bases, leaving 4 bases not matched to a gene. This CDR3 has 14 residues.

This chain uses TRBV2 with TRBJ2-5; 7 nucleotides match TRBD2. Trimming took 6 bases from V and 5 from J; bases not matched to a gene: 6. Germline-derived CDR1 and CDR2 are SNHLY and FYNNEI. This CDR3 comprises 13 residues. This CDR3 reads CASSLTSWETQYF. In DNA form, the CDR3 reads TGTGCCAGCAGCTTGACTAGCTGGGAGACCCAGTACTTC.

In this sample, this clonotype turned up a few times. This chain connects TRBV9 to TRBJ1-2; a possible D gene is TRBD1 (6 bases). CDR1 SGDLS and CDR2 YYNGEE come from the germline V gene. Trimming cost V 0 bases and J 5 bases, with 17 bases left between them. The CDR3 spans 16 residues. The CDR3 region is CASSVANPTGGYGYTF. CDR3 in DNA: TGTGCCAGCAGCGTAGCTAACCCGACAGGTGGATATGGCTACACCTTC.

This clonotype was counted at least ten times. V and J are TRBV3-1 and TRBJ2-1, with D perhaps assigned TRBD1 or TRBD2 (6 bases each). The CDR3 length is 12 residues. CDR1 and CDR2 from the germline V gene are LGHDT and YNNKEL (reference sequence). V lost 3 bases to trimming and J lost 12 bases, with 12 bases between them. The CDR3 loop is CASSHGGSAQFF. The CDR3 nucleotides are TGTGCCAGCAGCCACGGGGGCAGCGCGCAGTTCTTC.

This chain joins TRBV3-1 and TRBJ2-5; 7 positions agree with TRBD2. The CDR3 contains 15 residues. The V gene's germline CDR1 is LGHDT and CDR2 YNNKEL (reference sequence). The J segment lost 5 bases and the V segment lost 1 base, leaving 7 bases of the junction unmatched. CDR3 DNA: TGTGCCAGCAGCCAAGCACCGGGGGAGGGGGAGACCCAGTACTTC. Protein product: CASSQAPGEGETQYF.

V is TRBV2 and J is TRBJ2-5, with 13 bases lining up with TRBD2. In germline, CDR1 is SNHLY, CDR2 FYNNEI. The length of the CDR3 is 14 residues. The junction had 7 bases not matched to a gene; V was cut back by 11 bases and J by 4 bases. Written as DNA, the CDR3 is TGTGCCGCGGAACTAGCGGGGGGGCCAGAGACCCAGTACTTC. Protein sequence: CAAELAGGPETQYF.

A few counts support this clonotype. The junction departs from germline at one end; a sequencing error may be responsible. This CDR3 is CAGRSTGTTVPYEQYF. The CDR3 region has the DNA TGTGCCGGCAGGTCAACCGGGACAACCGTACCTTACGAGCAGTACTTC. The chain joins TRBV6-1 to TRBJ2-7, with D perhaps matching TRBD1 (6 bases). The CDR3 is 16 amino acids. CDR1 and CDR2 from the germline V gene are MNHNS and SASEGT.

The CDR3 nucleotides read TGTGCCAGTAGTATAATCGGGGGCCCCACTGAAGCTTTCTTT. It specifies CASSIIGGPTEAFF. V usage is TRBV19 and J usage is TRBJ1-1; the D gene is possibly TRBD1 (6 bases). Germline CDR1 reads LNHDA; CDR2 reads SQIVND (reference sequence). The V gene lost 2 bases and the J gene lost 4 bases, with 11 bases spanning the gap. This CDR3 region has 14 residues.

This clonotype was seen ten or more times. The chain is built from TRBV27 and TRBJ2-3; 8 bases agree with TRBD1. Germline V gene data show CDR1 as MNHEY and CDR2 as SMNVEV (reference sequence). This CDR3 spans 14 amino acids. Trimming took 3 bases from V and 4 from J; bases not matched to a gene: 3. This CDR3 is CASSLGTGPDTQYF. CDR3 sequence (DNA): TGTGCCAGCAGTTTGGGGACAGGCCCAGATACGCAGTATTTT.

This chain connects TRBV7-2 to TRBJ2-7; no firm D call. Germline lookup yields CDR1 SGHTA and CDR2 FQGNSA. With 2 bases removed from V and 5 bases from J, the gap between germline ends came to 13 bases. The CDR3 spans 14 residues. CDR3 DNA: TGTGCCAGCAGCTTATCCCAACTGGGCGACGAGCAGTACTTC. It specifies CASSLSQLGDEQYF.

This clonotype showed up many times. The chain carries TRBV6-1 and TRBJ2-7, with D hard to call. The CDR3 contains 13 residues. Germline V lookup: CDR1 MNHNS, CDR2 SASEGT. The V end lost 7 bases, the J end lost 3 bases, and 13 bases lay between the germline ends. CDR3 sequence: CASTLSGRYEQYF. DNA for the CDR3: TGTGCCAGCACTCTGTCAGGCCGCTACGAGCAGTACTTC.

This rearrangement joins TRBV5-6 to TRBJ1-2; no firm D call. Germline CDR1 and CDR2: SGHDT and YYEEEE. The CDR3 sequence is 16 residues long. The V gene lost 4 bases and the J gene lost 4 bases, with 20 bases spanning the gap. The CDR3, as DNA: TGTGCCAGCAGCCAAGAGGCAGCAGGCCAGGTCTATGGCTACACCTTC. Protein product: CASSQEAAGQVYGYTF.

Many counts were recorded for this clonotype. This chain links TRBV11-2 with TRBJ2-3; TRBD2 aligns across 12 bases. Germline V gene data show CDR1 as SGHAT and CDR2 as FQNNGV. CDR3 length equals 19 residues. V lost 2 bases and J lost 0; bases outside the gene matches: 9. The CDR3 nucleotides read TGTGCCAGCAGCTTATTGGGAACTAGCGGGGGGCCCAGCACAGATACGCAGTATTTT. It codes for CASSLLGTSGGPSTDTQYF.

This clonotype has more than one count but fewer than ten. This chain links TRBV11-1 with TRBJ2-2; possibly TRBD1 or TRBD2 for D (6 bases each). The CDR3 covers 16 residues. Looked up from germline, CDR1 is SGHAT and CDR2 is FQDESV (reference sequence). V dropped 5 bases and J dropped 4 bases, with 17 bases sitting between them. The CDR3 bases are TGTGCCAGCAGCCCACTACCGGGGGCGGGCACCGGGGAGCTGTTTTTT. Translation gives CASSPLPGAGTGELFF.

This clonotype was recorded at least ten times. V and J are TRBV5-1 and TRBJ2-1; 8 positions match TRBD1. With V trimmed by 5 bases and J by 10 bases, 14 bases remained unmatched. The CDR3 consists of 15 residues. The germline V gene has CDR1 SGHRS and CDR2 YFSETQ. CDR3 loop: CASSLDRGPLFEQFF. CDR3 bases: TGCGCCAGCAGTTTAGACAGGGGACCCCTCTTCGAGCAGTTCTTC.

This rearrangement joins TRBV20-1 to TRBJ2-6; TRBD1 matches at 10 bases. The CDR3 consists of 18 residues. The junction had 6 bases not matched to a gene; V was cut back by 0 bases and J by 1 base. The germline CDR1 and CDR2 sequences are DFQATT and SNEGSKA (reference sequence). The CDR3 is CSARDPGQGMSGANVLTF. As DNA, the CDR3 is TGCAGTGCTAGAGACCCGGGACAGGGGATGTCTGGGGCCAACGTCCTGACTTTC.